This T cell receptor (beta chain) was documented in a study of CD8 T cells in Susac syndrome. TCR beta was sequenced from blood CD8+ and CD4+ T cells. The multiple sclerosis controls were treatment-naive patients with relapsing-remitting disease that was stable or active. Random-hexamer reverse transcription was applied to roughly 0.5 to 1 ug RNA. Across 54 Vbeta and 13 Jbeta, immunoSEQ multiplex PCR amplified TCR beta CDR3. TCRdb analysed the immunoSEQ multiplex PCR reads with MiXCR anew, one entry per CDR3 protein. This table holds some 150,000 distinct CDR3 sequences, approximately 94% found once. The germline V gene has CDR1 SNHLY and CDR2 FYNNEI. V lost 7 bases, J lost 7 bases, and 8 bases stayed unmatched. This CDR3 has 14 residues.

The chain couples TRBV2 to TRBJ1-5; 9 bases fit TRBD1. The TCR was taken from a human donor with multiple sclerosis. Input material: CD8+ T cells from PBMCs. This chain's CDR3 is CASTRTGEQQPQHF. The CDR3 DNA reads TGTGCCAGCACCCGGACAGGGGAACAGCAGCCCCAGCATTTT.